The T cell receptor beta chain under discussion was sequenced for a study of blood T cells in healthy people across ages. This clonotype came up a few times. Its target is not known. Using a J-beta primer mix together with a sample-barcoded 5' primer, a second PCR was run for about 6 to 11 cycles. TCRdb independently ran MiXCR on the 5' RACE reads; one entry per CDR3 protein. The sample records approximately 1,100,000 distinct CDR3 sequences, 45% being singletons. Germline V CDR1 and CDR2: SGHRS, YFSETQ. CDR3 length: 16 amino acids. Trimming pared 3 bases from V and 5 bases from J, leaving 20 bases between. The study's findings and limits: Among long-lived donors, naive CD4+ cells were more numerous and diversity higher than in aged donors.

The sequence was collected from a woman aged 60-75 years in good health. The sequenced sample consisted of blood. The chain employs TRBV5-1 and TRBJ2-5, with TRBD1 as a possible D gene (6 bases). The CDR3 DNA is TGCGCCAGCAGCTCCGGGACACAAACTAGTTTCGAGACCCAGTACTTC. This encodes CASSSGTQTSFETQYF.